The present TCR beta chain was sequenced within a study of blood T cell repertoires in COVID-19. Across the study: Acute-phase and convalescent COVID-19 samples originated in the United States, Italy and Spain.

Some clones are missing from TCRdb's copy, which holds only in-frame ones; the method was immunoSEQ multiplex PCR. The sample yields 130,000 to 150,000 clones, more than 75% seen once. The V end lost 2 bases, the J end lost 2 bases, and 10 bases lay between the germline ends. The CDR3 covers 15 residues. CDR1 is SGHDT, CDR2 YYEEEE, per germline. The clonotype originates from a man aged 45 to 65 who had recovered from COVID-19. The gene calls are TRBV5-6 and TRBJ2-2; D is unclear. Sequenced input: peripheral blood. The CDR3 sequence: CASSFGSPNTGELFF. CDR3 coding DNA: TGTGCCAGCAGCTTCGGGTCACCCAACACCGGGGAGCTGTTTTTT.